Below, 28 T cell receptor beta chains from the same sample are listed, as sequenced in a study of blood T cell repertoires in COVID-19. Libraries were prepared by immunoSEQ multiplex PCR; TCRdb keeps only in-frame clonotypes and omits some of them. The data hold 48,000 or so clones, with 85% to 90% observed a single time. The sequenced sample consisted of peripheral blood. The receptors originated from a woman aged 80 or older with COVID-19, enrolled during active disease.

The genes are TRBV2 and TRBJ2-1; 11 bases map to TRBD1. V was clipped by 6 bases and J by 8 bases; unmatched bases: 9. This CDR3 spans 15 amino acids. Germline lookup yields CDR1 SNHLY and CDR2 FYNNEI. CDR3 nucleotides: TGTGCCAGCAGCGAGGGGACAGGGGGTAGGTATGAGCAGTTCTTC. Translated: CASSEGTGGRYEQFF.

This chain uses TRBV19 with TRBJ2-1; 8 bases align to TRBD2. CDR1 and CDR2 from the germline V gene are LNHDA and SQIVND (reference sequence). There are 17 residues in the CDR3. With 8 bases clipped from V and 2 bases from J, the junction kept 14 bases outside the gene matches. In DNA form, the CDR3 reads TGTGCCAGTTGGGACTCTAGCGGGCCCTACGCCTACAATGAGCAGTTCTTC. It yields the protein CASWDSSGPYAYNEQFF.

The V and J genes are TRBV29-1 and TRBJ2-7; D possibly corresponds to TRBD1 (5 bases). Germline V lookup: CDR1 SQVTM, CDR2 ANQGSEA. The CDR3 has 13 amino acids. Trimming stripped 6 bases from V and 4 bases from J, with 16 bases between. CDR3 in DNA: TGCAGCGTAGAACAGGTGAATGGGTACGAGCAGTACTTC. Translation: CSVEQVNGYEQYF.

The chain links TRBV14 to TRBJ2-3; 11 nucleotides line up with TRBD1. Trimming took 2 bases from V and 6 from J; bases not matched to a gene: 4. CDR1 and CDR2 from the germline V gene are SGHDN and FVKESK. This CDR3 is built from 15 residues. The CDR3 DNA follows: TGTGCCAGCAGCCAACTCTGGACAGGGGGCGATACGCAGTATTTT. Its protein is CASSQLWTGGDTQYF.

V is TRBV2 and J is TRBJ1-3; maybe TRBD1 (6 bases). V gave up 6 bases and J gave up 2 bases, with 14 bases separating them. Germline values: CDR1 SNHLY, CDR2 FYNNEI. This CDR3 is built from 15 residues. CDR3 coding DNA: TGTGCCAGCAGCCTGACCTACAGGGCTGGAAACACCATATATTTT. This codes for CASSLTYRAGNTIYF.

The chain couples TRBV6-6 to TRBJ2-1, with D uncertain. The V gene's germline CDR1 is MNHNY and CDR2 SVGAGI (reference sequence). The CDR3 length is 20 residues. The germline V and J ends were trimmed by 5 bases and 0 bases, with 26 bases remaining between them. The CDR3 sequence: CASSLSSARSAISSYNEQFF. CDR3 DNA: TGTGCCAGCAGTCTATCGAGTGCCAGAAGCGCTATAAGCTCCTACAATGAGCAGTTCTTC.

The chain combines TRBV19 with TRBJ1-2, with TRBD1 identical over 8 bases. The trim removed 4 bases at V and 2 bases at J, leaving 6 bases unmatched. The CDR3 runs 15 residues. The germline gives CDR1 LNHDA, CDR2 SQIVND (reference sequence). CDR3 amino acids: CASSKPGQENYGYTF. The CDR3 coding sequence is TGTGCCAGTAGTAAGCCGGGACAGGAGAACTATGGCTACACCTTC. The variable domain in full, with the rest retrieved from reference TRBV19 and TRBJ1-2, is DGGITQSPKYLFRKEGQNVTLSCEQNLNHDAMYWYRQDPGQGLRLIYYSQIVNDFQKGDIAEGYSVSREKKESFPLTVTSAQKNPTAFYLCASSKPGQENYGYTFGSGTRLTVV.

The rearrangement links TRBV18 to TRBJ2-1, with 13 positions matching TRBD2. Germline CDR1 reads KGHSH; CDR2 reads LQKENI. The ends lost 5 bases at V and 8 bases at J; junction bases unmatched: 3. The CDR3 length is 14 residues. The CDR3 DNA is TGTGCCAGCTCAGGACTAGCGGGAGCAGATGAGCAGTTCTTC. It encodes CASSGLAGADEQFF.

V is TRBV28 and J is TRBJ2-1; TRBD2 aligns across 12 bases. The CDR3 is made up of 19 amino acids. CDR1 and CDR2 from the germline V gene are MDHEN and SYDVKM. V was clipped by 7 bases and J by 9 bases; unmatched bases: 22. Here the CDR3 reads CASTIRPGGASGRAGEQFF. In DNA, the CDR3 is TGTGCCAGCACCATAAGGCCAGGGGGCGCTAGCGGGAGGGCCGGTGAGCAGTTCTTC.

The CDR3 sequence is CASSAGSGYEQYF. CDR3 in DNA: TGTGCCAGCAGCGCCGGGAGCGGGTACGAGCAGTACTTC. J is TRBJ2-7 and V is TRBV7-2; weak D call: TRBD2 (6 bases). The CDR3 has 13 residues. The V end lost 5 bases, the J end lost 4 bases, and 12 bases lay between the germline ends. From germline, CDR1 is SGHTA and CDR2 FQGNSA.

The chain recombines TRBV19 with TRBJ1-1; 7 bases line up with TRBD1. J gave up 0 bases and V 3 bases, and 4 bases lay outside the gene matches. The CDR3 runs 15 residues. Germline-derived CDR1 and CDR2 are LNHDA and SQIVND (reference sequence). The CDR3 region has the DNA TGTGCCAGTAGTATCGCAGGGGGGATGAACACTGAAGCTTTCTTT. Its protein is CASSIAGGMNTEAFF.

The chain employs TRBV7-9 and TRBJ1-5, with D possibly being TRBD1 (5 bases). Germline V gene data show CDR1 as SEHNR and CDR2 as FQNEAQ (reference sequence). V lost 1 base and J 2 bases, leaving 12 bases between the germline ends. This CDR3 spans 16 amino acids. CDR3 amino acids: CASSLESRVGNQPQHF. As DNA, the CDR3 is TGTGCCAGCAGCTTAGAGTCCAGGGTTGGCAATCAGCCCCAGCATTTT.

This clone appeared once. DNA of the CDR3: TGCGCCAGCAGGCGGGGGGGCCCCGGCAATGAGCAGTTCTTC. It is translated as CASRRGGPGNEQFF. The chain couples TRBV10-2 to TRBJ2-1; TRBD2 aligns across 9 bases. Trimming at V came to 6 bases and at J to 6 bases, leaving 6 bases not matched to a gene. The CDR3 contains 14 residues. Per the germline V gene, CDR1 is WSHSY and CDR2 is SAAADI.

The chain employs TRBV2 and TRBJ2-7; perhaps TRBD1 as D (5 bases). V gave up 6 bases and J gave up 2 bases, with 11 bases separating them. CDR1 and CDR2 from the germline V gene are SNHLY and FYNNEI. This CDR3 is built from 13 residues. The DNA for the CDR3 is TGTGCCAGCAGCCCAGCCAGGGCCTACGAGCAGTACTTC. Protein: CASSPARAYEQYF.

The chain uses TRBV6-5 and TRBJ2-3; TRBD2 is a possible D gene (5 bases). This CDR3 is 14 amino acids long. The V and J ends lost 6 bases and 0 bases respectively, with 10 bases between them. Germline values: CDR1 MNHEY, CDR2 SVGAGI. DNA for the CDR3: TGTGCCAGCAGGGTAGGGAGTAGCACAGATACGCAGTATTTT. Translation gives CASRVGSSTDTQYF.

V is TRBV5-1 and J is TRBJ2-7, with 8 bases identical to TRBD1. From germline, CDR1 is SGHRS and CDR2 YFSETQ. The CDR3 covers 19 residues. V gave up 4 bases and J gave up 0 bases; unmatched junction bases: 18. CDR3: CASSLRRQGLDVGSYEQYF. CDR3 bases: TGCGCCAGCAGCCTTCGCCGACAGGGGCTTGATGTAGGCTCCTACGAGCAGTACTTC.

Of note for this clone: The junction shows a germline mismatch at one end, possibly a read error. The chain carries TRBV25-1 and TRBJ1-2; D gene ambiguous. The CDR3 contains 15 residues. The germline CDR1 and CDR2 sequences are MGHDK and SYGVNS. In nucleotides, the CDR3 is TGTGCCAGCAGTGATACCACAGAGCCCGGCTATGGCTACATCTTC. Translation: CASSDTTEPGYGYIF.

V is TRBV6-4 and J is TRBJ1-1; no definite D call. Germline CDR1 reads MRHNA; CDR2 reads SNTAGT. The V and J ends lost 3 bases and 1 base respectively, with 12 bases between them. This CDR3 contains 15 residues. The DNA of the CDR3 is TGTGCCAGCAGTGATAACGGGCGGGCGAACACTGAAGCTTTCTTT. Its protein is CASSDNGRANTEAFF.

V is TRBV27 and J is TRBJ1-2; a weak D match, TRBD1 (6 bases). This CDR3 contains 14 residues. CDR1 is MNHEY, CDR2 SMNVEV, per germline (reference sequence). The V and J ends lost 6 bases and 8 bases respectively, with 19 bases between them. The CDR3 DNA follows: TGTGCCAGCAGCCCGACAGGAGCGAGGGGGGGCTACACCTTC. This codes for CASSPTGARGGYTF.

V is TRBV19 and J is TRBJ2-1; 8 positions agree with TRBD1. Germline CDR1 is LNHDA and CDR2 is SQIVND (reference sequence). This CDR3 contains 15 residues. V lost 6 bases to trimming and J lost 0 bases; unmatched junction nucleotides: 4. The DNA of the CDR3 is TGTGCCAGTAGGCAGGGGGCTTACTCCTACAATGAGCAGTTCTTC. Its protein is CASRQGAYSYNEQFF.

This clone was counted once. V usage is TRBV2 and J usage is TRBJ1-1, with D hard to call. With 8 bases removed from V and 6 bases from J, the gap between germline ends came to 16 bases. The CDR3 is made up of 13 amino acids. The V gene's germline CDR1 is SNHLY and CDR2 FYNNEI. The CDR3 DNA reads TGTGCCAGCTCCCCTCGACACGTCCCTGAAGCTTTCTTT. Encoded protein: CASSPRHVPEAFF.

The gene calls are TRBV18 and TRBJ2-3; tentatively, D is TRBD1 (5 bases). Between the trimmed V and J ends, which lost 1 base and 6 bases, there was a span of 8 bases. The germline CDR1 and CDR2 sequences are KGHSH and LQKENI. There are 13 residues in the CDR3. The CDR3 DNA reads TGTGCCAGCTCACCACAGGGGCTGGATACGCAGTATTTT. It encodes CASSPQGLDTQYF. The full variable domain, in which reference TRBV18 and TRBJ2-3 provide the parts outside the CDR3, is NAGVMQNPRHLVRRRGQEARLRCSPMKGHSHVYWYRQLPEEGLKFMVYLQKENIIDESGMPKERFSAEFPKEGPSILRIQQVVRGDSAAYFCASSPQGLDTQYFGPGTRLTVL.

The chain combines TRBV7-9 with TRBJ1-4; TRBD1 is a possible D gene (6 bases). Germline CDR1 reads SEHNR; CDR2 reads FQNEAQ (reference sequence). V was cut by 1 base and J by 5 bases, with 11 bases left in between. CDR3 length equals 15 residues. The CDR3 sequence: CASSLGGGKNEKLFF. Here the CDR3 DNA reads TGTGCCAGCAGCTTAGGAGGGGGAAAGAATGAAAAACTGTTTTTT.

The CDR3 region has the DNA TGTGCCAGTCGAACAGGGAGGGTGGGCGAGCAGTACTTC. This encodes CASRTGRVGEQYF. The gene calls are TRBV6-5 and TRBJ2-7; TRBD2 is a possible D gene (7 bases). V was shortened by 9 bases and J by 6 bases, with 18 bases between the two germline ends. From germline, CDR1 is MNHEY and CDR2 SVGAGI. The CDR3 totals 13 residues.

V usage is TRBV5-1 and J usage is TRBJ1-1, with TRBD1 identical over 10 bases. J was trimmed by 4 bases and V by 1 base; bases with no gene match: 4. CDR1 and CDR2 from the germline V gene are SGHRS and YFSETQ. The CDR3 is 15 amino acids. DNA of the CDR3: TGCGCCAGCAGCTTGTCGGACAGGGGGAGCACTGAAGCTTTCTTT. This encodes CASSLSDRGSTEAFF.

V gene TRBV6-5 combines with J gene TRBJ2-1; possible D gene TRBD2, 5 bases. In germline, CDR1 is MNHEY, CDR2 SVGAGI. The CDR3 totals 15 residues. V was trimmed by 7 bases and J by 7 bases, leaving 20 bases between them. In DNA form, the CDR3 reads TGTGCCAGCACCTCTCTGAGTGCGGGTAAGAATGAGCAGTTCTTC. Translated, it gives CASTSLSAGKNEQFF.

This chain connects TRBV9 to TRBJ1-1; 8 bases are a match to TRBD1. Germline CDR1 is SGDLS and CDR2 is YYNGEE. The CDR3 spans 12 residues. The V and J ends lost 3 bases and 9 bases, in that order; junction bases with no gene match: 4. CDR3 in DNA: TGTGCCAGCAGCGCAGACAGGGGACAAGCTTTCTTT. This translates into CASSADRGQAFF.

V usage is TRBV11-3 and J usage is TRBJ2-1; TRBD2 aligns across 11 bases. The ends lost 5 bases at V and 9 bases at J; junction bases unmatched: 6. This CDR3 is built from 14 residues. Germline V CDR1 and CDR2: SGHNT, YENEEA. CDR3: CASSPTSGSGEQFF. CDR3 bases: TGTGCCAGCAGCCCCACTAGCGGGAGCGGTGAGCAGTTCTTC.